This entry is about one TCR beta chain. The data were taken from a study of Ad26.COV2.S vaccination and SARS-CoV-2 variants. For the study at large: Donor participated within the Ad26.COV2.S arm of the COV1001 trial.

V was clipped by 5 bases and J by 4 bases; unmatched bases: 4. The CDR3 totals 13 residues. Germline CDR1 reads SGHTA; CDR2 reads FQGNSA. Treatment defined: some 20 received Ad26.COV2.S at low or high dose, single or two shots; roughly five received placebo; per-sample allocation not given. On day 63 after the first injection, vaccine and placebo recipients gave samples. A Boston adult aged 18-55 years was the donor. The protocol was immunoSEQ multiplex PCR, while the TCRdb copy is restricted to in-frame clones and leaves out a portion. This sample yields 320,000 or so clones, of which approximately 87% are seen a single time; about 5% belongs to the top ten.

The chain carries TRBV7-2 and TRBJ1-2, with TRBD1 identical over 7 bases. The sequence came from a person between 18 and 65 years old who received the Ad26.COV2.S COVID-19 vaccine or a placebo. Source: peripheral blood, taken in a trial of Ad26.COV2.S vaccine versus placebo. CDR3 DNA: TGTGCCAGCAGCCGGGACAGCTTCTATGGCTACACCTTC. Protein product: CASSRDSFYGYTF.